Below are 26 T cell receptor beta chains sequenced from a single sample in a study of T cell repertoires in cytomegalovirus infection. One entry per CDR3 protein results from TCRdb running MiXCR on the reads. The sample includes 450,000 to 600,000 distinct CDR3 sequences, about 11% of them seen just once. The sequenced material came from PBMCs. The receptors derive from a human donor in good health (CMV status not recorded). Some clones in this sample may be carry-over from other donors' samples.

This clonotype was observed at least ten times. The chain has TRBV20-1 and TRBJ2-3, with TRBD2 identical over 7 bases. The CDR3 is 16 residues long. The V gene's germline CDR1 is DFQATT and CDR2 SNEGSKA (reference sequence). V lost 3 bases, J lost 2 bases, and 11 bases stayed unmatched. The CDR3 nucleotides read TGCAGTGCTAGTCTCCCGGGACTAACCATCACAGATACGCAGTATTTT. Encoded protein: CSASLPGLTITDTQYF.

This clonotype was observed many times. The rearrangement links TRBV19 to TRBJ1-5; 8 bases map to TRBD1. Looked up from germline, CDR1 is LNHDA and CDR2 is SQIVND (reference sequence). CDR3 length: 14 amino acids. Losses at the gene ends were 3 bases for V and 3 bases for J; bases not matched to a gene: 1. The DNA of the CDR3 is TGTGCCAGTAGTATGGGACAGGACAATCAGCCCCAGCATTTT. It is translated as CASSMGQDNQPQHF. The whole variable domain, filled in from reference TRBV19 and TRBJ1-5, reads DGGITQSPKYLFRKEGQNVTLSCEQNLNHDAMYWYRQDPGQGLRLIYYSQIVNDFQKGDIAEGYSVSREKKESFPLTVTSAQKNPTAFYLCASSMGQDNQPQHFGDGTRLSIL.

In this sample, this clonotype turned up a few times. The gene calls are TRBV7-9 and TRBJ2-3; no clear D gene. CDR3 size: 15 residues. V lost 5 bases, J lost 0 bases, and 12 bases lay in between. Germline V CDR1 and CDR2: SEHNR, FQNEAQ (reference sequence). The CDR3 sequence is CASSPAARSTDTQYF. The CDR3 bases are TGTGCCAGCAGCCCCGCCGCGAGAAGCACAGATACGCAGTATTTT.

This clonotype came up many times. V is TRBV7-9 and J is TRBJ1-1; D unclear. Germline V gene sequence: CDR1 SEHNR, CDR2 FQNEAQ (reference sequence). This CDR3 has 16 residues. Trimming removed 5 bases from V and 0 bases from J, with 16 bases in between. The CDR3 is CASSPLEGSLNTEAFF. The CDR3 nucleotides are TGTGCCAGCAGCCCCCTGGAGGGCAGCCTGAACACTGAAGCTTTCTTT.

This clonotype has ten or more counts. The chain has TRBV11-2 and TRBJ1-3; D not certain. Germline V gene lookup returns CDR1 SGHAT and CDR2 FQNNGV. The CDR3 consists of 15 residues. V shed 3 bases and J shed 4 bases, with 13 bases lying between them. The CDR3 DNA is TGTGCCAGCAGCTTTAAATCCGGGCCCGGAAACACCATATATTTT. Protein sequence: CASSFKSGPGNTIYF.

The genes are TRBV2 and TRBJ2-7; D might be TRBD1 (5 bases). CDR1 and CDR2 (germline): SNHLY, FYNNEI. The CDR3 is made up of 15 amino acids. The V end was cut by 8 bases, the J end by 0 bases, with 17 bases between. CDR3 amino acids: CASVIQGRISYEQYF. Written as DNA, the CDR3 is TGTGCCAGCGTAATCCAGGGTAGGATCTCCTACGAGCAGTACTTC.

This chain links TRBV20-1 with TRBJ2-2; 9 bases agree with TRBD2. CDR1 is DFQATT and CDR2 is SNEGSKA in the germline V gene (reference sequence). The CDR3 runs 14 residues. V shed 6 bases and J 4 bases; nucleotides not matched to a gene: 6. CDR3 sequence (DNA): TGCAGTGCACCCGCGGGAGGGACCACCGGGGAGCTGTTTTTT. Protein product: CSAPAGGTTGELFF.

The chain uses TRBV28 and TRBJ1-4; the match to TRBD1 covers 9 bases. The CDR3 covers 16 residues. The V and J ends lost 5 bases and 7 bases, in that order; junction bases with no gene match: 11. The V gene's germline CDR1 is MDHEN and CDR2 SYDVKM. CDR3: CASSPSRDRDGEKLFF. In DNA form, the CDR3 reads TGTGCCAGCAGTCCATCCCGGGACAGGGATGGTGAAAAACTGTTTTTT. The whole variable domain, filled in from reference TRBV28 and TRBJ1-4, reads DVKVTQSSRYLVKRTGEKVFLECVQDMDHENMFWYRQDPGLGLRLIYFSYDVKMKEKGDIPEGYSVSREKKERFSLILESASTNQTSMYLCASSPSRDRDGEKLFFGSGTQLSVL.

The sample holds many counts of this clonotype. The V and J genes are TRBV7-3 and TRBJ2-1, with 8 bases lining up with TRBD2. This CDR3 comprises 18 residues. The ends lost 1 base at V and 8 bases at J; junction bases unmatched: 16. Germline V CDR1 and CDR2: SGHTA, FQGTGA. The CDR3 DNA follows: TGTGCCAGCAGCTTAATCGGGGGGGCCCCCCAATATATCGATGAGCAGTTCTTC. This encodes CASSLIGGAPQYIDEQFF.

J is TRBJ1-1 and V is TRBV6-5, with a tentative D call TRBD1 (5 bases). CDR1 and CDR2 from the germline V gene are MNHEY and SVGAGI. V lost 4 bases to trimming and J lost 0 bases, with 9 bases between them. The CDR3 has 14 residues. In nucleotides, the CDR3 is TGTGCCAGCAGTTCTAGGACACTGAACACTGAAGCTTTCTTT. Its translation is CASSSRTLNTEAFF.

The chain carries TRBV2 and TRBJ2-5; 9 nucleotides match TRBD2. Germline assignment: CDR1 SNHLY and CDR2 FYNNEI. This CDR3 has 16 amino acids. The trim removed 7 bases at V and 7 bases at J, leaving 16 bases unmatched. The CDR3: CASIADSGGHVGTQYF. CDR3 nucleotide sequence: TGTGCCAGCATTGCTGATAGCGGGGGCCACGTAGGGACCCAGTACTTC.

The rearrangement uses TRBV5-4 and TRBJ2-5, with a tentative D call TRBD2 (7 bases). V lost 2 bases and J lost 2, with 16 bases in between. This CDR3 comprises 16 residues. Germline loops: CDR1 SGHNT, CDR2 YYREEE (reference sequence). The CDR3 loop reads CASSFGGGSEQETQYF. Written as DNA, the CDR3 is TGTGCCAGCAGCTTCGGGGGCGGGAGCGAACAAGAGACCCAGTACTTC.

This clonotype was observed many times. The CDR3 region has the DNA TGCAGTGCTAGAAATAGCGGGTGGTACGAGCAGTACTTC. It is translated as CSARNSGWYEQYF. The rearrangement uses TRBV20-1 and TRBJ2-7; 7 bases fit TRBD2. The germline CDR1 and CDR2 sequences are DFQATT and SNEGSKA (reference sequence). J was trimmed by 4 bases and V by 2 bases; bases with no gene match: 5. This CDR3 comprises 13 residues.

At least ten counts were recorded for this clonotype. This chain connects TRBV28 to TRBJ1-1; a possible D gene is TRBD1 (5 bases). CDR3 length: 13 amino acids. V lost 8 bases and J lost 5, with 15 bases in between. Germline CDR1 is MDHEN and CDR2 is SYDVKM. DNA of the CDR3: TGTGCCAGCCGCCTGGGGGGTTGGACTGAAGCTTTCTTT. Its protein is CASRLGGWTEAFF.

The table lists this clonotype with a few counts. This chain links TRBV5-1 with TRBJ2-7, with a possible D match to TRBD2 (6 bases). The CDR3 sequence is 16 residues long. The V end lost 0 bases, the J end lost 6 bases, and 19 bases lay between the germline ends. Germline V lookup: CDR1 SGHRS, CDR2 YFSETQ. In DNA, the CDR3 is TGCGCCAGCAGCTTGGTTACGGGAGAGGTATCAGGCGAGCAGTACTTC. This gives the protein CASSLVTGEVSGEQYF. Full variable domain (rest looked up from reference TRBV5-1 and TRBJ2-7): KAGVTQTPRYLIKTRGQQVTLSCSPISGHRSVSWYQQTPGQGLQFLFEYFSETQRNKGNFPGRFSGRQFSNSRSEMNVSTLELGDSALYLCASSLVTGEVSGEQYFGPGTRLTVT.

This chain joins TRBV20-1 and TRBJ1-3, with D unclear. Germline assignment: CDR1 DFQATT and CDR2 SNEGSKA (reference sequence). The CDR3 covers 13 residues. The V end lost 4 bases, the J end lost 0 bases, and 7 bases lay between the germline ends. The CDR3 loop is CSANAYSGNTIYF. In DNA, the CDR3 is TGCAGTGCTAATGCTTACTCTGGAAACACCATATATTTT.

The chain combines TRBV15 with TRBJ2-2; D is unresolved. The CDR3 is made up of 15 amino acids. Per germline, CDR1 LNHNV and CDR2 YYDKDF (reference sequence). Trimming took off 5 bases at V and 1 base at J, with 11 bases between the two ends. CDR3 in DNA: TGTGCCACCAGCGGTTTTCACTTGAACACCGGGGAGCTGTTTTTT. It codes for CATSGFHLNTGELFF.

This clonotype was seen more than once but under ten times. The chain recombines TRBV19 with TRBJ1-2, with D possibly TRBD1 on 5 matching bases. CDR3 length: 14 amino acids. CDR1 and CDR2 from the germline V gene are LNHDA and SQIVND (reference sequence). Between the trimmed V and J ends, which lost 8 bases and 3 bases, there was a span of 16 bases. In DNA form, the CDR3 reads TGTGCCAGTGAGACCGGGCAGGGATACTATGGCTACACCTTC. Translation: CASETGQGYYGYTF.

Only a few counts were recorded for this clonotype. The V call is TRBV30, the J call TRBJ1-4; TRBD1 matches 10 bases. CDR3 length: 16 residues. The V and J ends lost 3 bases and 7 bases, in that order; junction bases with no gene match: 11. Germline V lookup: CDR1 GTSNPN, CDR2 SVGIG (reference sequence). The CDR3 DNA reads as TGTGCCTGGAGCCTCCCGGGACAGGGGTTTGGTGAAAAACTGTTTTTT. This gives the protein CAWSLPGQGFGEKLFF.

At least ten counts were recorded for this clonotype. The chain uses TRBV5-1 and TRBJ2-3; D possibly corresponds to TRBD2 (6 bases). V dropped 0 bases and J dropped 0 bases, with 11 bases sitting between them. The V gene's germline CDR1 is SGHRS and CDR2 YFSETQ. The CDR3 has 16 amino acids. The CDR3 here is CASSLGVGTSTDTQYF. The CDR3 coding sequence is TGCGCCAGCAGCTTGGGTGTAGGGACTAGCACAGATACGCAGTATTTT.

This clonotype was counted at least ten times. J is TRBJ2-5 and V is TRBV28; D not resolved. V lost 0 bases and J 2 bases, leaving 7 bases between the germline ends. This CDR3 contains 14 residues. From germline, CDR1 is MDHEN and CDR2 SYDVKM. The CDR3 region is CASSLWAGQETQYF. The CDR3 DNA reads as TGTGCCAGCAGTTTATGGGCAGGACAAGAGACCCAGTACTTC.

This clonotype appeared a few times. The rearrangement uses TRBV9 and TRBJ2-3, with 7 bases lining up with TRBD2. Germline V lookup: CDR1 SGDLS, CDR2 YYNGEE. The trim removed 4 bases at V and 2 bases at J, leaving 10 bases unmatched. The CDR3 sequence is 16 residues long. The CDR3 protein is CASSFPRGRVTDTQYF. The DNA of the CDR3 is TGTGCCAGCAGCTTCCCCCGGGGGAGGGTCACAGATACGCAGTATTTT.

This clonotype was seen a handful of times. The chain carries TRBV6-1 and TRBJ2-4, with 7 bases that match TRBD1. The CDR3 loop spans 13 amino acids. The V segment lost 5 bases and the J segment 8 bases; nucleotides outside the gene matches: 6. In germline, CDR1 is MNHNS, CDR2 SASEGT. The CDR3 DNA reads TGTGCCAGCAGTCCGACAGGGCCTGACATTCAGTACTTC. The encoded protein is CASSPTGPDIQYF.

V is TRBV19 and J is TRBJ2-2; TRBD1 agrees at 9 bases. The CDR3 consists of 16 residues. V dropped 5 bases and J dropped 7; count of bases not matched to a gene: 11. Germline CDR1 LNHDA, CDR2 SQIVND (reference sequence). The CDR3 spells CASSPRTGAVGGELFF. Here the CDR3 DNA reads TGTGCCAGTAGTCCCCGGACAGGGGCGGTAGGCGGGGAGCTGTTTTTT. Based on the CDR3 plus reference TRBV19 and TRBJ2-2, the full variable domain is DGGITQSPKYLFRKEGQNVTLSCEQNLNHDAMYWYRQDPGQGLRLIYYSQIVNDFQKGDIAEGYSVSREKKESFPLTVTSAQKNPTAFYLCASSPRTGAVGGELFFGEGSRLTVL.

The sample holds many counts of this clonotype. This rearrangement joins TRBV7-8 to TRBJ1-2; TRBD1 might be the D (5 bases). Trimming pared 5 bases from V and 2 bases from J, leaving 12 bases between. Germline values: CDR1 SGHVS, CDR2 FQNEAQ. The CDR3 totals 14 residues. The CDR3 nucleotides read TGTGCCAGCAGCCCCGCCAGGGCGAACTATGGCTACACCTTC. This sequence encodes CASSPARANYGYTF.

This clonotype showed up just a few times. The chain uses TRBV5-1 and TRBJ1-2; 7 bases line up with TRBD1. J lost 8 bases, V lost 0 bases, and 7 bases had no gene match. The V gene's germline CDR1 is SGHRS and CDR2 YFSETQ. This CDR3 is built from 14 residues. The CDR3 protein is CASSLVGDRYGYTF. The CDR3 DNA is TGCGCCAGCAGCTTGGTTGGGGACAGATACGGCTACACCTTC.